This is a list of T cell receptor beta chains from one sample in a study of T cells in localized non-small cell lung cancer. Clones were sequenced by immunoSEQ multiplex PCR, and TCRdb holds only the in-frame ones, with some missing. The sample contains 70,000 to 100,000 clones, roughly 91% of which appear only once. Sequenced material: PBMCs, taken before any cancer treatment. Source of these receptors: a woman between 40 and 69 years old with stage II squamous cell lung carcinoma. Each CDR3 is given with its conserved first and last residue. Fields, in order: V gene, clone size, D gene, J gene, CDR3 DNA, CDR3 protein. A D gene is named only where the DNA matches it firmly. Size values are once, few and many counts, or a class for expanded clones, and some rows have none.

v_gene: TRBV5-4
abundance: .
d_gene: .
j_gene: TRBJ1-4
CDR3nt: TGTGCCAGCAGCTTGGACGTGGGGACGCGTAATGAAAAACTGTTTTTT
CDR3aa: CASSLDVGTRNEKLFF

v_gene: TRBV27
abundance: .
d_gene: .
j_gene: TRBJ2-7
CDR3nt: TGTGCCAGCGCCCGAGACGGAGGTTACTACGAGCAGTACTTC
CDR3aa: CASARDGGYYEQYF

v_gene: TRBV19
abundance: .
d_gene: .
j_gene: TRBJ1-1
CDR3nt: TGTGCCAGCGAAAAAGGGGGTGCGAACACTGAAGCTTTCTTT
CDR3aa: CASEKGGANTEAFF

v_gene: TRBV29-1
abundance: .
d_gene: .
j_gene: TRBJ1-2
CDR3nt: TGCAGCGTTGAAACCGGCTCCTATGGCTACACCTTC
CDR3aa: CSVETGSYGYTF

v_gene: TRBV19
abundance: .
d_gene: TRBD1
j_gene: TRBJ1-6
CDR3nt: TGTGCCAGTAGTACTGACAGGGTGGCCCTCCACTTT
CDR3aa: CASSTDRVALHF

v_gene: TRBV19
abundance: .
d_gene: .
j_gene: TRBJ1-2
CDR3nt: TGTGCCAGTAGTATCGAGCCCTATGGCTACACCTTC
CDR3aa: CASSIEPYGYTF

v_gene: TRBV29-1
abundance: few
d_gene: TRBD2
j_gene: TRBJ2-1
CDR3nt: TGCAGCGTTCCTGGGACTAGCTCCGATGAGCAGTTCTTC
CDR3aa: CSVPGTSSDEQFF

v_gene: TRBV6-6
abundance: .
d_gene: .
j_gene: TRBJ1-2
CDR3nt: TGTGCCAGCAAGCACGGGCACCAACGGGCCGGCTACACCTTC
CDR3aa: CASKHGHQRAGYTF

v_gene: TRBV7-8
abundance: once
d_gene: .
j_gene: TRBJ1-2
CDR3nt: TGTGCCAGCAGCTTAGCTGAGGGAGGCCTGTATGGCTACACCTTC
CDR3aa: CASSLAEGGLYGYTF

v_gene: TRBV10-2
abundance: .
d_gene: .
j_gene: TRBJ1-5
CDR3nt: TGCGCCAGCAGTCCTACGGAGGGTAAGGCCCAGCATTTT
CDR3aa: CASSPTEGKAQHF

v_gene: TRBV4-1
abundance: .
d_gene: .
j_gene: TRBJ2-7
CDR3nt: TGCGCCAGCAGCCAAGGAACACGGGTACCGACCTACGAGCAGTACTTC
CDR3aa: CASSQGTRVPTYEQYF

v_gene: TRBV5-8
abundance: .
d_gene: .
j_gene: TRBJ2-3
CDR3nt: TGTGCCAGCAGCTTGGCCGCGAGAGGGGGCACAGATACGCAGTATTTT
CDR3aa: CASSLAARGGTDTQYF

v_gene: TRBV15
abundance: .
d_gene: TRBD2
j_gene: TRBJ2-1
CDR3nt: TGTGCCACGGCGACTAGCGGGTTCAATGAGCAGTTCTTC
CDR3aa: CATATSGFNEQFF

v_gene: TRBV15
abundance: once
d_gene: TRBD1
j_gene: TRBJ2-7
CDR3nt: TGTGCCACCGAACGGGACAGATCCTACGAGCAGTACTTC
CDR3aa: CATERDRSYEQYF

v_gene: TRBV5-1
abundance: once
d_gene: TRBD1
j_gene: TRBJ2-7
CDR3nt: TGCGCCAGCAGCGACGAGGCAGGGGGCTACGAGCAGTACTTC
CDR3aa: CASSDEAGGYEQYF

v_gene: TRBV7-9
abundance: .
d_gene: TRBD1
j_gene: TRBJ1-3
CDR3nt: TGTGCCAGCAGCCCTCAGCCCTACAGGGGAAGGGGAAACACCATATATTTT
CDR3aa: CASSPQPYRGRGNTIYF

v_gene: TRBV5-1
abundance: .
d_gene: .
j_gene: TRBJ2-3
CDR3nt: TGCGCCAGCAGCTCCTCTCGGCCCGGGACAGTCCAGGGAGGGGCCACAGATACGCAGTATTTT
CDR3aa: CASSSSRPGTVQGGATDTQYF

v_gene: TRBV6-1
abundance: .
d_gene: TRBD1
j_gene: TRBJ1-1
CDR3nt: TGTGCCAGCAGAAGAAGGGACAGGGGTGCTTTCTTT
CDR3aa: CASRRRDRGAFF

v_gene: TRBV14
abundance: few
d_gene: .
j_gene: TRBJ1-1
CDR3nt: TGTGCCAGCAGCTGGACACCGAACACTGAAGCTTTCTTT
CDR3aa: CASSWTPNTEAFF

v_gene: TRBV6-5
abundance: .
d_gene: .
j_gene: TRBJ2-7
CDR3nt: TGTGCCAGCAGTTCGACAGCGGACTCCTACGAGCAGTACTTC
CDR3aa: CASSSTADSYEQYF

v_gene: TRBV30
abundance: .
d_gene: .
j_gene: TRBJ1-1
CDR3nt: TGTGCCTGGGACAAATCGCGAACTGAAGCTTTCTTT
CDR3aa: CAWDKSRTEAFF

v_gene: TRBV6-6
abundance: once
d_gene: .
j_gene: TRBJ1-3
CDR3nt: TGTGCCAGCAGCCCCGGGGGAGGAAACACCATATATTTT
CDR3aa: CASSPGGGNTIYF

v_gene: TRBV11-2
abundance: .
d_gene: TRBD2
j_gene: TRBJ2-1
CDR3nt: TGTGCCAGCAGCTCTTCGGGGGGAGGTGTGCAGTTCTTC
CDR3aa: CASSSSGGGVQFF

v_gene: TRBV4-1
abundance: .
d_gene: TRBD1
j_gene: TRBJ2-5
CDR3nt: TGCGCCAGCAGCCTCCGACAGGGCCAAGAGACCCAGTACTTC
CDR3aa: CASSLRQGQETQYF

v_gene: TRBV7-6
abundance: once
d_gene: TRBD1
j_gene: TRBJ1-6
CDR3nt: TGTGCCAGCAGCTTGGACGGGACAGCCGATTCACCCCTCCACTTT
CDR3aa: CASSLDGTADSPLHF

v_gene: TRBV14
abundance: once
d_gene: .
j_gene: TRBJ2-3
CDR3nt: TGTGCCAGCAGCCCGCCCCGGGGTGGAACAGATACGCAGTATTTT
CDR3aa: CASSPPRGGTDTQYF

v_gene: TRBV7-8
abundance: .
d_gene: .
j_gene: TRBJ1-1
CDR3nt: TGTGCCAGCAGCCCAAGCGTAGGGGGGGTCGTTGAAGCTTTCTTT
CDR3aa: CASSPSVGGVVEAFF

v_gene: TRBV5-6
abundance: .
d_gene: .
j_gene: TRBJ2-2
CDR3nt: TGTGCCAGCAGCTCGACAAAGGATAACACCGGGGAGCTGTTTTTT
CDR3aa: CASSSTKDNTGELFF